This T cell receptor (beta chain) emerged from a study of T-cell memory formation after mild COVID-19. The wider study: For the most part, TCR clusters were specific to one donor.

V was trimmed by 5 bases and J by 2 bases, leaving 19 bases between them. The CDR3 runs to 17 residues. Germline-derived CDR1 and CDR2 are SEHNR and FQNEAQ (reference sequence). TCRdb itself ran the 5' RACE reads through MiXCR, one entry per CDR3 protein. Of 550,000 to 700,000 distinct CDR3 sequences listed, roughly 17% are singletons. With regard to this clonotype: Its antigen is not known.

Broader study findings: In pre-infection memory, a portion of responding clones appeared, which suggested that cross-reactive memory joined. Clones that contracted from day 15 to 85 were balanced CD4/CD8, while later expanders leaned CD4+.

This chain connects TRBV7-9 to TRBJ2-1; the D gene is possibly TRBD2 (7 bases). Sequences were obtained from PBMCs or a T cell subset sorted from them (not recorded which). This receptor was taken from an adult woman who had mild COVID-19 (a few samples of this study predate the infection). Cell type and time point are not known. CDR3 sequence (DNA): TGTGCCAGCAGCCATCCTTTGGGGGGGGGCGCCTACAATGAGCAGTTCTTC. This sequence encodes CASSHPLGGGAYNEQFF. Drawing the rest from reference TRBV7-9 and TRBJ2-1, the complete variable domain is DTGVSQNPRHKITKRGQNVTFRCDPISEHNRLYWYRQTLGQGPEFLTYFQNEAQLEKSRLLSDRFSAERPKGSFSTLEIQRTEQGDSAMYLCASSHPLGGGAYNEQFFGPGTRLTVL.